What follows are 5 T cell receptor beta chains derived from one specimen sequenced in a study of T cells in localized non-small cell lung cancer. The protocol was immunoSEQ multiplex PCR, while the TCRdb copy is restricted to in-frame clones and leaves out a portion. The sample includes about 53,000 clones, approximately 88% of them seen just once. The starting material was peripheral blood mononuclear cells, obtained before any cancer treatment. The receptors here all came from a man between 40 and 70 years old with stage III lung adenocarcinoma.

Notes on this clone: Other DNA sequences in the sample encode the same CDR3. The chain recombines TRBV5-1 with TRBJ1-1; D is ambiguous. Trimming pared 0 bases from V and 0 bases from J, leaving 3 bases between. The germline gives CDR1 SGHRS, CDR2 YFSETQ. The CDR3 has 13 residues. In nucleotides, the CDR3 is TGCGCCAGCAGCTTGGCAGTGAACACTGAAGCTTTCTTT. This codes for CASSLAVNTEAFF.

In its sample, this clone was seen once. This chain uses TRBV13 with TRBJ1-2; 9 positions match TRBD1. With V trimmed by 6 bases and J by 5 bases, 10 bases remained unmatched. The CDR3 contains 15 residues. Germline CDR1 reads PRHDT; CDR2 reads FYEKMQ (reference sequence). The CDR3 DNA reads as TGTGCCAGCAGGGATGGGACAGGGTTTTCATATGGCTACACCTTC. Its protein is CASRDGTGFSYGYTF.

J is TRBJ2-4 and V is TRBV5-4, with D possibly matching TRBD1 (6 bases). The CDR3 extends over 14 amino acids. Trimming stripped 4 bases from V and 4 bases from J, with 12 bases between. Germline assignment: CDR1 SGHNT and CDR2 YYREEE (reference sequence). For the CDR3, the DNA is TGTGCCAGCAGCCATCCCGGGACAAAAAACATTCAGTACTTC. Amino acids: CASSHPGTKNIQYF.

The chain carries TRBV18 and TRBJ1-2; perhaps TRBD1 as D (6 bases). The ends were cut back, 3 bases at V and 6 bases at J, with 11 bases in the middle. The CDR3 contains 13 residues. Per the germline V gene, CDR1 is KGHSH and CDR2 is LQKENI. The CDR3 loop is CASSPNGGDGYTF. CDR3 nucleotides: TGTGCCAGCTCACCGAATGGGGGCGATGGCTACACCTTC.

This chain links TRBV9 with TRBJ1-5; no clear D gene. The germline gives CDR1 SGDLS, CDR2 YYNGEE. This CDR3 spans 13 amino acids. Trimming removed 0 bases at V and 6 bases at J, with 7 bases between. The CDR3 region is CASSVDGGQPQHF. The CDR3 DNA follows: TGTGCCAGCAGCGTAGATGGCGGTCAGCCCCAGCATTTT.